The 15 T cell receptor beta chains below were found in one sample sequenced in a study of blood T cell repertoires in COVID-19. Sequencing was performed with immunoSEQ multiplex PCR; in TCRdb, only in-frame clones are kept and a portion is missing. The sample holds 81,000 or so clones, 80% to 95% seen once. The sequencing input was peripheral blood. The receptor source for this set is a woman aged 60-75 years with active COVID-19.

CDR3 region: CATSRSRNEQYF. CDR3 nucleotide sequence: TGTGCCACCAGCAGAAGCCGTAACGAGCAGTACTTC. V and J are TRBV15 and TRBJ2-7; D unresolved. CDR3 length: 12 amino acids. The germline CDR1 and CDR2 sequences are LNHNV and YYDKDF (reference sequence). Trimming stripped 2 bases from V and 5 bases from J, with 7 bases between.

The rearrangement joins TRBV7-9 to TRBJ1-1, with 7 bases that match TRBD1. In germline, CDR1 is SEHNR, CDR2 FQNEAQ (reference sequence). The CDR3 has 14 residues. Trimming removed 3 bases from V and 5 bases from J; junction bases left unmatched: 6. The CDR3 nucleotides are TGTGCCAGCAGCTTCGAGGGGGCTTGGACTGAAGCTTTCTTT. Protein: CASSFEGAWTEAFF.

This clone was recorded only once. The chain employs TRBV19 and TRBJ1-2; D unresolved. V lost 6 bases and J 8 bases, leaving 16 bases between the germline ends. Germline V gives CDR1 LNHDA, CDR2 SQIVND (reference sequence). The length of the CDR3 is 13 residues. The CDR3 region is CASRLRGELGYTF. CDR3 DNA sequence: TGTGCCAGTAGGCTTCGGGGAGAGCTGGGCTACACCTTC. Variable domain in full (rest from reference TRBV19 and TRBJ1-2): DGGITQSPKYLFRKEGQNVTLSCEQNLNHDAMYWYRQDPGQGLRLIYYSQIVNDFQKGDIAEGYSVSREKKESFPLTVTSAQKNPTAFYLCASRLRGELGYTFGSGTRLTVV.

This chain joins TRBV27 and TRBJ2-1, with 8 nucleotides matching TRBD2. This CDR3 spans 17 amino acids. Germline-derived CDR1 and CDR2 are MNHEY and SMNVEV (reference sequence). The V segment lost 4 bases and the J segment 7 bases; nucleotides outside the gene matches: 15. DNA of the CDR3: TGTGCCAGCAGTTCATTGACACAGACTAGCGCCACGAATGAGCAGTTCTTC. Translating it yields CASSSLTQTSATNEQFF.

The chain has TRBV28 and TRBJ1-1; D remains unclear. CDR1 and CDR2 from the germline V gene are MDHEN and SYDVKM. The CDR3 contains 14 residues. V gave up 3 bases and J gave up 1 base, with 9 bases separating them. The CDR3 DNA reads TGTGCCAGCAGTTTGGAGGGCGCGAACACTGAAGCTTTCTTT. Its translation is CASSLEGANTEAFF.

This chain joins TRBV7-6 and TRBJ2-2, with no clear D. V lost 1 base and J lost 1, with 4 bases in between. The CDR3 spans 14 residues. The germline V gene has CDR1 SGHVS and CDR2 FNYEAQ. Here the CDR3 reads CASSLGGNTGELFF. CDR3 nucleotide sequence: TGTGCCAGCAGCTTAGGAGGGAACACCGGGGAGCTGTTTTTT.

The gene calls are TRBV27 and TRBJ2-7; 13 nucleotides agree with TRBD2. Losses at the gene ends were 7 bases for V and 2 bases for J; bases not matched to a gene: 5. CDR1 is MNHEY and CDR2 is SMNVEV in the germline V gene (reference sequence). This CDR3 comprises 15 residues. Written as DNA, the CDR3 is TGTGCCAGCAAACGACTAGCGGGGGGCCCCTACGAGCAGTACTTC. Its translation: CASKRLAGGPYEQYF.

The rearrangement links TRBV24-1 to TRBJ2-7; 9 bases agree with TRBD2. The V gene's germline CDR1 is KGHDR and CDR2 SFDVKD. The ends lost 5 bases at V and 1 base at J; junction bases unmatched: 5. The CDR3 covers 15 residues. CDR3 sequence reads: CATSAFSGGSYEQYF. CDR3 nucleotides: TGTGCCACCAGTGCCTTTAGCGGGGGATCCTACGAGCAGTACTTC.

This clone was counted a few times. The rearrangement uses TRBV28 and TRBJ1-6; maybe TRBD1 (6 bases). CDR1 and CDR2 from the germline V gene are MDHEN and SYDVKM. The CDR3 has 15 residues. Trimming removed 5 bases from V and 7 bases from J, with 15 bases in between. CDR3 in amino acids: CASSPYRAGNSPLHF. The CDR3 DNA reads as TGTGCCAGCAGTCCCTACAGGGCAGGAAATTCACCCCTCCACTTT. The whole variable domain, remainder taken from reference TRBV28 and TRBJ1-6, is DVKVTQSSRYLVKRTGEKVFLECVQDMDHENMFWYRQDPGLGLRLIYFSYDVKMKEKGDIPEGYSVSREKKERFSLILESASTNQTSMYLCASSPYRAGNSPLHFGNGTRLTVT.

The rearrangement uses TRBV11-2 and TRBJ1-2; 8 nucleotides line up with TRBD1. In germline, CDR1 is SGHAT, CDR2 FQNNGV. The CDR3 is 15 amino acids. Germline trimming cut 0 bases from V and 8 bases from J; bases unmatched to any gene: 8. The CDR3 DNA follows: TGTGCCAGCAGCTTAGAGGGACAGGTTGGACGAGGCTACACCTTC. It encodes CASSLEGQVGRGYTF.

The chain recombines TRBV5-5 with TRBJ1-1, with a weak D call TRBD1 (6 bases). V lost 3 bases and J 0 bases, leaving 15 bases between the germline ends. The CDR3 has 16 residues. CDR1 and CDR2 (germline): SGHKS, YYEKEE (reference sequence). The CDR3 nucleotides are TGTGCCAGCAGCTGGGATGAGGGGGTAATGAACACTGAAGCTTTCTTT. This sequence encodes CASSWDEGVMNTEAFF.

J is TRBJ2-7 and V is TRBV5-4; D is unresolved. The CDR3 loop spans 14 amino acids. Trimming stripped 0 bases from V and 2 bases from J, with 9 bases between. Per the germline V gene, CDR1 is SGHNT and CDR2 is YYREEE (reference sequence). This CDR3 reads CASSLGGEAYEQYF. CDR3 nucleotides: TGTGCCAGCAGCTTGGGCGGAGAAGCCTACGAGCAGTACTTC.

The chain recombines TRBV19 with TRBJ1-4; TRBD1 is a possible D gene (6 bases). Germline V CDR1 and CDR2: LNHDA, SQIVND (reference sequence). Trimming took 6 bases from V and 0 from J, leaving 11 bases between them. CDR3 length: 15 residues. CDR3 DNA: TGTGCCAGTAGAAACAGGGTTGCAACTAATGAAAAACTGTTTTTT. Its translation is CASRNRVATNEKLFF.

This clone was observed once. The V and J genes are TRBV19 and TRBJ2-2, with TRBD1 matching 8 bases. Germline lookup yields CDR1 LNHDA and CDR2 SQIVND (reference sequence). The CDR3 totals 13 residues. J lost 6 bases, V lost 6 bases, and 3 bases had no gene match. CDR3 amino acids: CASRAGGPGELFF. DNA for the CDR3: TGTGCCAGTAGGGCAGGGGGCCCCGGGGAGCTGTTTTTT.

For the CDR3, the DNA is TGTGCCAGCAGCCTTCGGACTAGTCTCACAGATACGCAGTATTTT. It specifies CASSLRTSLTDTQYF. V and J are TRBV14 and TRBJ2-3, with 7 bases identical to TRBD2. J lost 2 bases, V lost 4 bases, and 6 bases had no gene match. There are 15 residues in the CDR3. Germline V gene sequence: CDR1 SGHDN, CDR2 FVKESK.